This T cell receptor (beta chain) was profiled in a study of T cells after yellow fever vaccination. In TCRdb, the 5' RACE reads were re-called with MiXCR into one record per CDR3 protein. Among 300,000 to 450,000 distinct CDR3 sequences listed, roughly 6.1% were seen once. The V end was cut by 4 bases, the J end by 2 bases, with 16 bases between. The CDR3 runs to 16 residues. This clonotype was obtained from a man aged 25-45 years who received the YFV17D yellow fever vaccine. The material was PBMCs, obtained 5 days after the yellow fever booster vaccination. This sequence joins TRBV12-3 or TRBV12-4 and TRBJ2-3, with a possible D match to TRBD2 (6 bases). Here the CDR3 DNA reads TGTGCCAGCAGTTCGTTTGTAGCGGATAACACAGATACGCAGTATTTT. Translation gives CASSSFVADNTDTQYF.